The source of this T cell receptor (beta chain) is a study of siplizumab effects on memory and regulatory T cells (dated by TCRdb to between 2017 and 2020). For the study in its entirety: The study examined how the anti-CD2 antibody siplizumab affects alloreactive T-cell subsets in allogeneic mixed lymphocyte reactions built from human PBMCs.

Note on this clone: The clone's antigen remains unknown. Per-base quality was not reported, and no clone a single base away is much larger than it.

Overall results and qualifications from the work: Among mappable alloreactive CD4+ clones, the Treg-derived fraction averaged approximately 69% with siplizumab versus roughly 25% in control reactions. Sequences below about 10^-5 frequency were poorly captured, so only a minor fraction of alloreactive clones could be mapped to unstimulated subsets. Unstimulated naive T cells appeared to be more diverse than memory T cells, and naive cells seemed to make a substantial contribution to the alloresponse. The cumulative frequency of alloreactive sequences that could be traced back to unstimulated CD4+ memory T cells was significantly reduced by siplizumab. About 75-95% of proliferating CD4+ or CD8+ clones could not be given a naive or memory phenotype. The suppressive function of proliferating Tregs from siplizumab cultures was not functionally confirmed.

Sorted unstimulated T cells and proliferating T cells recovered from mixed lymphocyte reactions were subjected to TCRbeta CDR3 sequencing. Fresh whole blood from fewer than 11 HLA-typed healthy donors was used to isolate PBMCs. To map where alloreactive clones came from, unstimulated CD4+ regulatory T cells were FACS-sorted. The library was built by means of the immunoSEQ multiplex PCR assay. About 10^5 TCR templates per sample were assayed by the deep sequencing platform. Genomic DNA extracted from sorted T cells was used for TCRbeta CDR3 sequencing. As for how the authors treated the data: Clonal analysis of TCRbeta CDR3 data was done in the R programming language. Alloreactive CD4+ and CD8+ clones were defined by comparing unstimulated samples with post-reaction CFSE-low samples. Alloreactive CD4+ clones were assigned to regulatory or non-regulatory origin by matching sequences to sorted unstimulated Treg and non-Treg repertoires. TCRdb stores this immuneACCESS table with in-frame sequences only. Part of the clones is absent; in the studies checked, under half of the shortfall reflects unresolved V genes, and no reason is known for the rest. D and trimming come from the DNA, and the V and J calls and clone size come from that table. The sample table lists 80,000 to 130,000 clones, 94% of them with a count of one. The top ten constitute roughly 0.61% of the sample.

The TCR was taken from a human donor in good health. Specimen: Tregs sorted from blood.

The sequenced DNA is TGCAGCGTCATTCGAGAGACCCAGTACTTC. Translated, it gives CSVIRETQYF. The V and J genes are TRBV29-1 and TRBJ2-5; the D gene remains uncertain. The CDR3 contains 10 residues, cysteine and phenylalanine counted. This entry keeps only the CDR3 DNA: 30 bases, framed from base 1. Cut back by 6 bases and 4 bases, the V and J ends lie 6 bases apart. The germline V gene supplies CDR1 SQVTM and CDR2 ANQGSEA.